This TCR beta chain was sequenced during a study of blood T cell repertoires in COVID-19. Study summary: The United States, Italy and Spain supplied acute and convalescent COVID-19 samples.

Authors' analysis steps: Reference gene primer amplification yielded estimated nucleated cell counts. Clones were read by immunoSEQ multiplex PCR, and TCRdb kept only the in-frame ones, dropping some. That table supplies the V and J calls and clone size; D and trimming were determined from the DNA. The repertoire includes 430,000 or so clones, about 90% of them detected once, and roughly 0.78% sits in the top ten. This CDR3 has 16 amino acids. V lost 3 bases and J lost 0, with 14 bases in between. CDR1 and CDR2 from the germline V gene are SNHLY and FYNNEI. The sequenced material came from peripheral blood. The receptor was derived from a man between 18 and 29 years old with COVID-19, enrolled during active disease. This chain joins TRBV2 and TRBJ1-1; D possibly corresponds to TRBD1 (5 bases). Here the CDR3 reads CASSEDGAGLNTEAFF. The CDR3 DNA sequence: TGTGCCAGCAGTGAGGATGGGGCCGGCTTGAACACTGAAGCTTTCTTT. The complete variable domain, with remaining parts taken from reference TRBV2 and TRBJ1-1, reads EPEVTQTPSHQVTQMGQEVILRCVPISNHLYFYWYRQILGQKVEFLVSFYNNEISEKSEIFDDQFSVERPDGSNFTLKIRSTKLEDSAMYFCASSEDGAGLNTEAFFGQGTRLTVV.